This TCR beta chain was recovered during a study of T cell responses to AZD1222 COVID-19 vaccine. Findings and caveats of the study: There were repertoire samples only from the period after the peak T cell response. Among the donors, most were white British and more were female, and clonal diversity was possibly underestimated. Unmutated regions of variants are reportedly targeted by nearly half of spike-specific TCRs.

Comments on this clone: The antigen is undetermined.

Sequenced by immunoSEQ multiplex PCR; TCRdb stores in-frame clones only, minus some. The sample shows around 130,000 clones, 80% to 95% of them seen only once. The germline V gene has CDR1 SGHRS and CDR2 YFSETQ. The CDR3 totals 13 residues. V lost 4 bases and J 4 bases, leaving 9 bases between the germline ends. The chain joins TRBV5-1 to TRBJ1-3; no definite D call. The source of this sequence is an adult who received the MenACWY meningococcal vaccine as a control. Sequencing used peripheral blood, obtained 28 days after the second dose of the MenACWY control vaccine. The CDR3 nucleotides are TGCGCCAGCAGCCTTTTCACGGGAAACACCATATATTTT. Its translation is CASSLFTGNTIYF. Full variable domain (rest looked up from reference TRBV5-1 and TRBJ1-3): KAGVTQTPRYLIKTRGQQVTLSCSPISGHRSVSWYQQTPGQGLQFLFEYFSETQRNKGNFPGRFSGRQFSNSRSEMNVSTLELGDSALYLCASSLFTGNTIYFGEGSWLTVV.